This T cell receptor (beta chain) was documented in a study of blood T cells in healthy people across ages. This clonotype appeared a few times. It was with a sample-barcoded 5' primer and a J-beta primer mix that a second PCR of about 6 to 12 cycles was run. TCRdb independently ran MiXCR on the 5' RACE reads; one entry per CDR3 protein. The table has 1.5 million to 2 million distinct CDR3 sequences, roughly 27% seen once. The length of the CDR3 is 15 residues. The germline V and J ends were trimmed by 8 bases and 7 bases, with 21 bases remaining between them. The receptor was isolated from a woman in her 30s in good health. The sample comprised blood. The chain uses TRBV12-3 or TRBV12-4 and TRBJ2-1; perhaps TRBD1 as D (6 bases). The CDR3 sequence is CASGVVGAVRNEQFF. The DNA for the CDR3 is TGTGCCAGCGGGGTCGTGGGGGCGGTCAGGAATGAGCAGTTCTTC.